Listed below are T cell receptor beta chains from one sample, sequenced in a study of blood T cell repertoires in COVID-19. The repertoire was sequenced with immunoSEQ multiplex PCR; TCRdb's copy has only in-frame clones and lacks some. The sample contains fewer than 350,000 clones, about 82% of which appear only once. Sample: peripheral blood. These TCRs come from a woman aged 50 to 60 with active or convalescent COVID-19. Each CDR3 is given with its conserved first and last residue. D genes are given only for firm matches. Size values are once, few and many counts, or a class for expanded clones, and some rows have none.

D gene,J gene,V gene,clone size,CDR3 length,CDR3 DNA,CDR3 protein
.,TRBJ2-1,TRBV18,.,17,TGTGCCAGCTCACCCCTTGGACAGGGAGGGACCTACAATGAGCAGTTCTTC,CASSPLGQGGTYNEQFF
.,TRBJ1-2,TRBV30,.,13,TGTGCCTGGAGTTACACAGGGACGGATGGCTACACCTTC,CAWSYTGTDGYTF
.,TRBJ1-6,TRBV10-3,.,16,TGTGCCATCAGTGGAGCGACAGTCTCCTATAATTCACCCCTCCACTTT,CAISGATVSYNSPLHF
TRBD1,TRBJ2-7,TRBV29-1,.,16,TGCAGCGTTGAAGGGACCGGGACAGGGTCGTCCTACGAGCAGTACTTC,CSVEGTGTGSSYEQYF
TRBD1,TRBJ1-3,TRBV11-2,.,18,TGTGCCAGCAGCCCCTTACCAGGGGGCGCAGGGGCTGGAAACACCATATATTTT,CASSPLPGGAGAGNTIYF
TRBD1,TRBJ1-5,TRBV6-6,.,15,TGTGCCAGCAGTAAAGGACAGGGCTACAATCAGCCCCAGCATTTT,CASSKGQGYNQPQHF
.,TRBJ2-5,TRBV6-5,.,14,TGTGCCAGCAGTACCGCAGGGGGGAGGGAGACCCAGTACTTC,CASSTAGGRETQYF
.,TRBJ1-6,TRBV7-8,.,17,TGTGCCAGCAGCTTAGCAGGCAGGCTTATTACGAATTCACCCCTCCACTTT,CASSLAGRLITNSPLHF
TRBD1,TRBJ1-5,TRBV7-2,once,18,TGTGCCAGCAGCGAAGACAGGGGGCTACCGGGGAGCAATCAGCCCCAGCATTTT,CASSEDRGLPGSNQPQHF
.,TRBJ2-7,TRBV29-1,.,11,TGCAGCGTTCGGCAGGGCGACGAGCAGTACTTC,CSVRQGDEQYF
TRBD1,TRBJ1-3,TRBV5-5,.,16,TGTGCCAGCAGCTTGACAGGGGTTACGTCTGGAAACACCATATATTTT,CASSLTGVTSGNTIYF
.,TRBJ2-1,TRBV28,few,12,TGTGCCAGCAGCACCCAGGGCGATGAGCAGTTCTTC,CASSTQGDEQFF
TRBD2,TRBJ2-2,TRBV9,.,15,TGTGCCAGCATCCCCGTGACTAGCGCTATCGGGGAGCTGTTTTTT,CASIPVTSAIGELFF
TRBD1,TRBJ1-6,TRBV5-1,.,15,TGCGCCAGCAGCCCCGGGACAGGGGGACATTCACCCCTCCACTTT,CASSPGTGGHSPLHF
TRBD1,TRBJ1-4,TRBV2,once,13,TGTGCCAGTGGGGGACAGTTTAATGAAAAACTGTTTTTT,CASGGQFNEKLFF
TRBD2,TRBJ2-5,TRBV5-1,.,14,TGCGCCAGCAGCTTGGGCGGGAGCGGGGAGACCCAGTACTTC,CASSLGGSGETQYF
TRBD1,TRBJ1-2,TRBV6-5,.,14,TGTGCCAGCAGCCACAGGGGGCGCGGCTATGGCTACACCTTC,CASSHRGRGYGYTF
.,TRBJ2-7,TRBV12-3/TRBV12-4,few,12,TGTGCCAGCAGTTCCCAGGGTTACGAGCAGTACTTC,CASSSQGYEQYF
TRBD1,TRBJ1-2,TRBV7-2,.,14,TGTGCCAGCAGCTTATTGGGACAGGGCTATGGCTACACCTTC,CASSLLGQGYGYTF
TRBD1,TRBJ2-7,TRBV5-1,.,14,TGCGCCAGCAGCTTGGAGAGCAGGGGGTACGAGCAGTACTTC,CASSLESRGYEQYF
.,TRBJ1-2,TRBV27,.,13,TGTGCCAGCATGGGGGGGGCCTCCTATGGCTACACCTTC,CASMGGASYGYTF
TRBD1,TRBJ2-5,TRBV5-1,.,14,TGCGCCAGCAGCTTCGGACAGGTTCGAGAGACCCAGTACTTC,CASSFGQVRETQYF
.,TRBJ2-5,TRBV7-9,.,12,TGTGCCAGCAGCTTTAACCAAGAGACCCAGTACTTC,CASSFNQETQYF
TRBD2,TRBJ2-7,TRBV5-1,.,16,TGCGCCAGCAGCTTGGGACTAGCGGGAGTGATAGCACGGCAGTACTTC,CASSLGLAGVIARQYF
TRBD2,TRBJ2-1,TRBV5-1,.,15,TGCGCCAGCAGCCCCGGGACTAGCGGGAGCAATGAGCAGTTCTTC,CASSPGTSGSNEQFF
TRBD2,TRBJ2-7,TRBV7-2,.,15,TGTGCCAGCAGCCCATCCCGGACTAGGACCTACGAGCAGTACTTC,CASSPSRTRTYEQYF
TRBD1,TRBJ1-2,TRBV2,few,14,TGTGCCAGCAGCGAAAACAGGGGGCGGTATGGCTACACCTTC,CASSENRGRYGYTF
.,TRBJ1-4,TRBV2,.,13,TGTGCCAGCAGTGACAGGGATAAGGAAAAACTGTTTTTT,CASSDRDKEKLFF
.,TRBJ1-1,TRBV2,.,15,TGTGCCAGCACCGCGCCGGGGCGGGGTGACACTGAAGCTTTCTTT,CASTAPGRGDTEAFF
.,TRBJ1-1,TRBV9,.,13,TGTGCCAGCAGGCGCGGGATGAACACTGAAGCTTTCTTT,CASRRGMNTEAFF
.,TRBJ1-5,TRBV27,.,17,TGTGCCAGCAGTTCCACGACGGGTATAATAAACAATCAGCCCCAGCATTTT,CASSSTTGIINNQPQHF
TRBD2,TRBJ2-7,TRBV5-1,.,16,TGCGCCAGCAGCTCCTCGAGCGGGAGGTACTCCTACGAGCAGTACTTC,CASSSSSGRYSYEQYF
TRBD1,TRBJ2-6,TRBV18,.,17,TGTGCCAGCTCACCACGGGACAGGGTTTCTGGGGCCAACGTCCTGACTTTC,CASSPRDRVSGANVLTF
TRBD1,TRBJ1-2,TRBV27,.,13,TGTGCCAGCAGTATACAGGGGCGCGGGAGCTACACCTTC,CASSIQGRGSYTF
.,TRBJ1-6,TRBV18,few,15,TGTGCCAGCTCAGAAAGGACAGCAAATAATTCACCCCTCCACTTT,CASSERTANNSPLHF
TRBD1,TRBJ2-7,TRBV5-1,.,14,TGCGCCAGCAGCTTGGGGCAGGGGGTCAACGAGCAGTACTTC,CASSLGQGVNEQYF
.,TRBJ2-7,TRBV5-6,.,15,TGTGCCAGCAGCTTGGATGCGGGGTCCCCTCATGAGCAGTACTTC,CASSLDAGSPHEQYF
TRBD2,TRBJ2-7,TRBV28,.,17,TGTGCCAGCAGTTTAGCGGTGACTAGCGGGTCCACCTACGAGCAGTACTTC,CASSLAVTSGSTYEQYF
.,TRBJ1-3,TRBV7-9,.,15,TGTGCCAGCAGACAGGGCTTACTCTCTGGAAACACCATATATTTT,CASRQGLLSGNTIYF